One sample yielded the 26 T cell receptor beta chains listed below, sequenced in a study of cytomegalovirus exposure and HLA in healthy donors. The PCR made use of 60 Vbeta and 13 Jbeta primers. Libraries were prepared by immunoSEQ multiplex PCR; TCRdb keeps only in-frame clonotypes and omits some of them. The table shows roughly 150,000 clones, with roughly 80% occurring only once. Sequenced sample: PBMCs. The receptors originated from a man younger than 35 in good health and CMV-seropositive.

The genes are TRBV6-6 and TRBJ2-7; D gene ambiguous. Germline V gene data show CDR1 as MNHNY and CDR2 as SVGAGI (reference sequence). This CDR3 is 13 amino acids long. Trimming cost V 0 bases and J 3 bases, with 6 bases left between them. For the CDR3, the DNA is TGTGCCAGCAGTTACTCGGGCAACTACGAGCAGTACTTC. It codes for CASSYSGNYEQYF.

The chain employs TRBV5-1 and TRBJ2-7, with a possible D match to TRBD2 (7 bases). Germline V lookup: CDR1 SGHRS, CDR2 YFSETQ. This CDR3 is 15 amino acids long. V gave up 7 bases and J gave up 5 bases, with 22 bases separating them. This CDR3 is CASASGGASLHEQYF. For the CDR3, the DNA is TGCGCCAGCGCTAGTGGGGGGGCCTCCCTCCACGAGCAGTACTTC.

The rearrangement links TRBV2 to TRBJ2-1; tentative D call: TRBD2 (5 bases). This CDR3 has 16 amino acids. CDR1 and CDR2 from the germline V gene are SNHLY and FYNNEI. V dropped 4 bases and J dropped 5 bases, with 18 bases sitting between them. The CDR3 reads CASSVMGSGIHNEQFF. CDR3 coding DNA: TGTGCCAGCAGTGTGATGGGGAGTGGGATCCACAATGAGCAGTTCTTC.

The gene calls are TRBV7-9 and TRBJ2-1, with D perhaps matching TRBD2 (7 bases). Germline lookup yields CDR1 SEHNR and CDR2 FQNEAQ (reference sequence). The V end was cut by 8 bases, the J end by 6 bases, with 20 bases between. The CDR3 consists of 15 residues. The CDR3 region is CASGYGGGRGNEQFF. CDR3 bases: TGTGCCAGCGGGTATGGGGGGGGCCGGGGCAATGAGCAGTTCTTC. Complete variable domain (other parts from reference TRBV7-9 and TRBJ2-1): DTGVSQNPRHKITKRGQNVTFRCDPISEHNRLYWYRQTLGQGPEFLTYFQNEAQLEKSRLLSDRFSAERPKGSFSTLEIQRTEQGDSAMYLCASGYGGGRGNEQFFGPGTRLTVL.

J is TRBJ2-1 and V is TRBV7-9; weak D call: TRBD2 (7 bases). Trimming removed 5 bases at V and 8 bases at J, with 10 bases between. The CDR3 has 12 residues. Germline lookup yields CDR1 SEHNR and CDR2 FQNEAQ (reference sequence). The CDR3 DNA follows: TGTGCCAGCAGCCCGGGGGGCTATGAGCAGTTCTTC. It is translated as CASSPGGYEQFF.

This clone is a singleton in its sample. CDR3 DNA sequence: TGTGCCAGCAGCAGCCTTCGACAGACACCCTATGGCTACACCTTC. Its translation: CASSSLRQTPYGYTF. The V and J genes are TRBV6-5 and TRBJ1-2, with D tentatively TRBD1 (5 bases). This CDR3 contains 15 residues. The germline V gene encodes CDR1 MNHEY and CDR2 SVGAGI. V was trimmed by 6 bases and J by 4 bases, leaving 18 bases between them.

V gene TRBV9 combines with J gene TRBJ2-7; no definite D call. V lost 0 bases and J lost 0, with 10 bases in between. Germline values: CDR1 SGDLS, CDR2 YYNGEE. The CDR3 sequence is 15 residues long. CDR3 region: CASSVGAGFSYEQYF. The CDR3 coding sequence is TGTGCCAGCAGCGTAGGCGCAGGCTTCTCCTACGAGCAGTACTTC.

With respect to this clone: The junction departs from germline at one end; a sequencing error may be responsible. The chain uses TRBV6-1 and TRBJ1-1; possible D gene TRBD1, 5 bases. In germline, CDR1 is MNHNS, CDR2 SASEGT. This CDR3 is 14 amino acids long. In DNA form, the CDR3 reads TGTGCCAGCGGTGAGGTCAGGGTGAGGACTGAAGCTTTCTTT. Residues: CASGEVRVRTEAFF.

V usage is TRBV14 and J usage is TRBJ2-1, with D perhaps TRBD2 (5 bases). CDR1 is SGHDN and CDR2 is FVKESK in the germline V gene. V was pared by 4 bases and J by 4 bases, with 8 bases between. The CDR3 totals 13 residues. The CDR3 coding sequence is TGTGCCAGCAGCCTGCTAGCTTACAATGAGCAGTTCTTC. This codes for CASSLLAYNEQFF.

V is TRBV27 and J is TRBJ1-5, with 10 bases lining up with TRBD1. The CDR3 is 15 amino acids. Germline values: CDR1 MNHEY, CDR2 SMNVEV (reference sequence). Unmatched junction bases numbered 6, after V lost 5 bases and J lost 5 bases. The DNA for the CDR3 is TGTGCCAGCAGTCCCGGGACAGGGGTATATCAGCCCCAGCATTTT. This codes for CASSPGTGVYQPQHF.

The chain couples TRBV5-4 to TRBJ2-7; 8 bases fit TRBD2. Germline CDR1 and CDR2: SGHNT and YYREEE (reference sequence). V lost 4 bases and J lost 3; bases outside the gene matches: 3. The CDR3 sequence is 13 residues long. CDR3 amino acids: CASSPTSGYEQYF. The CDR3 DNA is TGTGCCAGCAGCCCCACTAGCGGCTACGAGCAGTACTTC.

This clone has a handful of counts. CDR3: CASSSGTGQNEKLFF. DNA for the CDR3: TGTGCCAGCAGCTCCGGTACCGGACAGAATGAAAAACTGTTTTTT. The genes are TRBV11-2 and TRBJ1-4; TRBD1 might be the D (6 bases). V was shortened by 4 bases and J by 5 bases, with 14 bases between the two germline ends. The CDR3 loop spans 15 amino acids. From germline, CDR1 is SGHAT and CDR2 FQNNGV. Together with reference TRBV11-2 and TRBJ1-4, the CDR3 gives the full variable domain: EAGVAQSPRYKIIEKRQSVAFWCNPISGHATLYWYQQILGQGPKLLIQFQNNGVVDDSQLPKDRFSAERLKGVDSTLKIQPAKLEDSAVYLCASSSGTGQNEKLFFGSGTQLSVL.

The chain joins TRBV6-1 to TRBJ1-2; D remains ambiguous. Looked up from germline, CDR1 is MNHNS and CDR2 is SASEGT. The CDR3 is made up of 12 amino acids. With 6 bases removed from V and 3 bases from J, the gap between germline ends came to 8 bases. The DNA of the CDR3 is TGTGCCAGCAGCCCAGATTACTATGGCTACACCTTC. Encoded protein: CASSPDYYGYTF.

A single count supports this clone. The chain uses TRBV5-6 and TRBJ1-5, with 7 bases matching TRBD1. J was trimmed by 5 bases and V by 2 bases; bases with no gene match: 4. CDR1 is SGHDT, CDR2 YYEEEE, per germline. The CDR3 covers 14 residues. The CDR3 is CASSLGTDYQPQHF. The CDR3 DNA follows: TGTGCCAGCAGCTTAGGGACAGATTATCAGCCCCAGCATTTT.

This clone has a single count. V is TRBV29-1 and J is TRBJ2-1, with TRBD2 as a possible D gene (6 bases). The germline CDR1 and CDR2 sequences are SQVTM and ANQGSEA. This CDR3 has 16 amino acids. The V end lost 3 bases, the J end lost 9 bases, and 24 bases lay between the germline ends. CDR3 in amino acids: CSVDRLSGGSQSEQFF. The CDR3 DNA reads TGCAGCGTTGATCGTCTAAGTGGGGGGTCACAATCTGAGCAGTTCTTC.

This clone was counted once. This rearrangement joins TRBV9 to TRBJ2-3; D is possibly TRBD2 (7 bases). The CDR3 runs 16 residues. The germline gives CDR1 SGDLS, CDR2 YYNGEE. The V end lost 4 bases, the J end lost 2 bases, and 17 bases lay between the germline ends. The DNA of the CDR3 is TGTGCCAGCAGCCCAGGGGACTATCCCAACACAGATACGCAGTATTTT. Translation: CASSPGDYPNTDTQYF.

In its sample, this clone was seen once. The chain uses TRBV30 and TRBJ1-1; D remains ambiguous. This CDR3 has 14 amino acids. In germline, CDR1 is GTSNPN, CDR2 SVGIG (reference sequence). The V end lost 2 bases, the J end lost 0 bases, and 10 bases lay between the germline ends. The DNA for the CDR3 is TGTGCCTGGAGTTTTACAGCAATGAACACTGAAGCTTTCTTT. Translated, it gives CAWSFTAMNTEAFF. Combining the CDR3 with reference TRBV30 and TRBJ1-1 gives the whole variable domain SQTIHQWPATLVQPVGSPLSLECTVEGTSNPNLYWYRQAAGRGLQLLFYSVGIGQISSEVPQNLSASRPQDRQFILSSKKLLLSDSGFYLCAWSFTAMNTEAFFGQGTRLTVV.

The genes are TRBV6-4 and TRBJ1-1; maybe TRBD1 (5 bases). This CDR3 has 14 residues. In germline, CDR1 is MRHNA, CDR2 SNTAGT. Trimming stripped 0 bases from V and 4 bases from J, with 9 bases between. CDR3 sequence: CASSDSTGGTEAFF. The CDR3 nucleotides read TGTGCCAGCAGTGACTCGACGGGGGGCACTGAAGCTTTCTTT.

The chain couples TRBV7-8 to TRBJ1-4, with 11 bases lining up with TRBD1. Germline-derived CDR1 and CDR2 are SGHVS and FQNEAQ. V was clipped by 5 bases and J by 8 bases; unmatched bases: 10. The CDR3 sequence is 16 residues long. Written as DNA, the CDR3 is TGTGCCAGCAGCCCGGGACAGGGGGATCTTGGGGAAAAACTGTTTTTT. Protein: CASSPGQGDLGEKLFF.

This chain links TRBV19 with TRBJ1-1; maybe TRBD1 (6 bases). Germline V lookup: CDR1 LNHDA, CDR2 SQIVND (reference sequence). V lost 6 bases and J lost 1, with 9 bases in between. The CDR3 is 13 amino acids. The CDR3, as DNA: TGTGCCAGTAGCCACAGGGAGAACACTGAAGCTTTCTTT. Translation: CASSHRENTEAFF.

This chain links TRBV30 with TRBJ2-3; TRBD2 is a possible D gene (6 bases). Trimming cost V 4 bases and J 2 bases, with 10 bases left between them. The germline V gene encodes CDR1 GTSNPN and CDR2 SVGIG (reference sequence). CDR3 length: 13 amino acids. The CDR3 reads CAWTSEPTDTQYF. CDR3 DNA sequence: TGTGCCTGGACTAGCGAACCCACAGATACGCAGTATTTT. Complete variable domain (other parts from reference TRBV30 and TRBJ2-3): SQTIHQWPATLVQPVGSPLSLECTVEGTSNPNLYWYRQAAGRGLQLLFYSVGIGQISSEVPQNLSASRPQDRQFILSSKKLLLSDSGFYLCAWTSEPTDTQYFGPGTRLTVL.

The V and J genes are TRBV6-5 and TRBJ1-1, with D unresolved. CDR3 length equals 13 residues. Germline values: CDR1 MNHEY, CDR2 SVGAGI. The germline V and J ends were trimmed by 7 bases and 6 bases, with 15 bases remaining between them. The DNA for the CDR3 is TGTGCCAGCACCCTAACGGTGGGCTCTGAAGCTTTCTTT. This gives the protein CASTLTVGSEAFF.

The chain recombines TRBV7-2 with TRBJ2-5; TRBD1 agrees at 8 bases. CDR3 size: 15 residues. The trim removed 4 bases at V and 5 bases at J, leaving 9 bases unmatched. Germline CDR1 and CDR2: SGHTA and FQGNSA. The CDR3 here is CASSSTGAGWETQYF. The CDR3 nucleotides read TGTGCCAGCAGCTCGACAGGGGCAGGCTGGGAGACCCAGTACTTC.

The genes are TRBV27 and TRBJ1-3; D is unclear. This CDR3 region has 15 residues. V shed 2 bases and J shed 1 base, with 9 bases lying between them. From germline, CDR1 is MNHEY and CDR2 SMNVEV (reference sequence). The CDR3 loop is CASSLSLLSGNTIYF. The CDR3, as DNA: TGTGCCAGCAGTTTAAGTCTTCTATCTGGAAACACCATATATTTT.

The J gene is TRBJ2-7, the V gene TRBV5-5; possibly TRBD2 for D (5 bases). V lost 4 bases to trimming and J lost 0 bases, with 17 bases between them. The CDR3 is 16 residues long. CDR1 and CDR2 from the germline V gene are SGHKS and YYEKEE (reference sequence). As DNA, the CDR3 is TGTGCCAGCAGCCTACCCCTAAGCGGCCCCTCCTACGAGCAGTACTTC. This sequence encodes CASSLPLSGPSYEQYF.

V is TRBV4-3 and J is TRBJ2-1, with 12 bases that match TRBD2. This CDR3 is 16 amino acids long. Per germline, CDR1 LGHNA and CDR2 YSLEER. J was trimmed by 7 bases and V by 5 bases; bases with no gene match: 9. The CDR3 loop reads CASSETTSGGENEQFF. The CDR3 DNA is TGCGCCAGCAGCGAGACGACTAGCGGGGGTGAGAATGAGCAGTTCTTC.